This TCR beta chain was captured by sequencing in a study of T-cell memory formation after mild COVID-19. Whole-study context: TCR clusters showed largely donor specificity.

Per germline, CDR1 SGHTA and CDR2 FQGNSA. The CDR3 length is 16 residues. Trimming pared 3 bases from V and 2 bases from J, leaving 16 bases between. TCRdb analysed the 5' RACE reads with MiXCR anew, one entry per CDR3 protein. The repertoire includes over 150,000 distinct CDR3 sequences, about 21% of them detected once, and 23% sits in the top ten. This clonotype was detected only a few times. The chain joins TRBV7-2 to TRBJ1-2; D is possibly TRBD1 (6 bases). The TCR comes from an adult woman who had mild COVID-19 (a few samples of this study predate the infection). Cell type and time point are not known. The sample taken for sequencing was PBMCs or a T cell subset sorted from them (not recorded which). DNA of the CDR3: TGTGCCAGCAGCTTGCGACACGACAGGCGAAACTATGGCTACACCTTC. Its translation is CASSLRHDRRNYGYTF.